These 31 T cell receptor beta chains originate from one sample sequenced in a study of blood T cell repertoires in COVID-19. Measured with immunoSEQ multiplex PCR; TCRdb has only the in-frame clones, and not every one. The repertoire holds tens of thousands of clones, with roughly 85% as singletons. The sample was peripheral blood. These receptors all stem from a man younger than 40 with acute or convalescent COVID-19.

This chain joins TRBV30 and TRBJ1-2; TRBD1 might be the D (5 bases). V lost 2 bases to trimming and J lost 5 bases, with 27 bases between them. CDR3 size: 18 residues. From germline, CDR1 is GTSNPN and CDR2 SVGIG (reference sequence). The CDR3 sequence is CAWSPPTGRFVGGYGYTF. The CDR3 coding sequence is TGTGCCTGGAGTCCACCCACGGGACGATTCGTCGGAGGGTATGGCTACACCTTC.

The genes are TRBV2 and TRBJ1-2, with D perhaps TRBD1 (6 bases). The CDR3 has 14 amino acids. Looked up from germline, CDR1 is SNHLY and CDR2 is FYNNEI. Trimming took 6 bases from V and 4 from J, leaving 15 bases between them. CDR3 bases: TGTGCCAGCAGGAGAGATACAGGGCTCTATGGCTACACCTTC. Amino acid sequence: CASRRDTGLYGYTF.

The genes are TRBV25-1 and TRBJ1-6; D remains ambiguous. With 6 bases removed from V and 9 bases from J, the gap between germline ends came to 15 bases. Germline-derived CDR1 and CDR2 are MGHDK and SYGVNS. The CDR3 spans 14 residues. In DNA, the CDR3 is TGTGCCAGCAGCCGGGGTTTTGAAGGTTCACCCCTCCACTTT. Protein: CASSRGFEGSPLHF. Full variable domain (remainder filled in from reference TRBV25-1 and TRBJ1-6): EADIYQTPRYLVIGTGKKITLECSQTMGHDKMYWYQQDPGMELHLIHYSYGVNSTEKGDLSSESTVSRIRTEHFPLTLESARPSHTSQYLCASSRGFEGSPLHFGNGTRLTVT.

The genes are TRBV5-6 and TRBJ2-7; 8 bases map to TRBD2. The CDR3 has 15 amino acids. Germline V gene sequence: CDR1 SGHDT, CDR2 YYEEEE. J lost 3 bases, V lost 4 bases, and 9 bases had no gene match. CDR3 protein: CASSETGRAVYEQYF. The CDR3 DNA follows: TGTGCCAGCAGCGAAACCGGGAGGGCCGTCTACGAGCAGTACTTC.

The rearrangement joins TRBV7-9 to TRBJ1-2, with TRBD1 identical over 10 bases. The germline CDR1 and CDR2 sequences are SEHNR and FQNEAQ (reference sequence). Trimming took 1 base from V and 7 from J; bases not matched to a gene: 0. The CDR3 totals 13 residues. For the CDR3, the DNA is TGTGCCAGCAGCTTAGGACAGGGGGCTGGCTACACCTTC. Translated, it gives CASSLGQGAGYTF.

This clone was recorded once. The chain uses TRBV5-1 and TRBJ1-6, with 12 positions matching TRBD1. The CDR3 has 15 residues. With V trimmed by 4 bases and J by 8 bases, 4 bases remained unmatched. Germline V gene data show CDR1 as SGHRS and CDR2 as YFSETQ. The CDR3 spells CASSPGQGADSPLHF. In nucleotides, the CDR3 is TGCGCCAGCAGCCCGGGACAGGGGGCGGATTCACCCCTCCACTTT. The full variable domain, its missing parts supplied by reference TRBV5-1 and TRBJ1-6, is KAGVTQTPRYLIKTRGQQVTLSCSPISGHRSVSWYQQTPGQGLQFLFEYFSETQRNKGNFPGRFSGRQFSNSRSEMNVSTLELGDSALYLCASSPGQGADSPLHFGNGTRLTVT.

The chain combines TRBV29-1 with TRBJ1-1; D remains unclear. V was cut by 7 bases and J by 5 bases, with 20 bases left in between. The CDR3 consists of 14 residues. Germline CDR1 SQVTM, CDR2 ANQGSEA. This CDR3 is CSGNLKGRWTEAFF. The CDR3 DNA reads TGCAGCGGTAATTTGAAAGGGAGGTGGACTGAAGCTTTCTTT.

This rearrangement joins TRBV19 to TRBJ2-4, with D possibly TRBD1 on 5 matching bases. V was pared by 1 base and J by 2 bases, with 6 bases between. The CDR3 is 14 residues long. Germline CDR1 reads LNHDA; CDR2 reads SQIVND (reference sequence). The DNA of the CDR3 is TGTGCCAGTAGTATAGGGACAACCAAAAACATTCAGTACTTC. Protein product: CASSIGTTKNIQYF.

This chain uses TRBV19 with TRBJ1-2; the D gene is possibly TRBD1 (5 bases). Germline-derived CDR1 and CDR2 are LNHDA and SQIVND (reference sequence). The V and J ends lost 3 bases and 1 base respectively, with 9 bases between them. CDR3 length equals 14 residues. In DNA form, the CDR3 reads TGTGCCAGTAGTATGACAGAGAGTAACTATGGCTACACCTTC. Its translation is CASSMTESNYGYTF.

The CDR3 spells CASSPTGTSNYGYTF. CDR3 nucleotide sequence: TGTGCCAGCAGCCCCACAGGGACCTCTAACTATGGCTACACCTTC. The gene calls are TRBV14 and TRBJ1-2; maybe TRBD1 (6 bases). Trimming shortened V by 4 bases and J by 0 bases, and 12 bases separated the two germline ends. There are 15 residues in the CDR3. Germline lookup yields CDR1 SGHDN and CDR2 FVKESK.

The chain couples TRBV7-8 to TRBJ1-1, with D hard to call. V lost 4 bases and J lost 1, with 13 bases in between. Germline assignment: CDR1 SGHVS and CDR2 FQNEAQ. The CDR3 covers 15 residues. CDR3 sequence reads: CASSSRRLTNTEAFF. CDR3 DNA: TGTGCCAGCAGCTCCCGAAGACTGACGAACACTGAAGCTTTCTTT.

V usage is TRBV7-9 and J usage is TRBJ2-3; the D is unclear. Germline assignment: CDR1 SEHNR and CDR2 FQNEAQ (reference sequence). V gave up 4 bases and J gave up 0 bases, with 2 bases separating them. The length of the CDR3 is 12 residues. The CDR3 region is CASSSSTDTQYF. CDR3 DNA sequence: TGTGCCAGCAGCTCTAGCACAGATACGCAGTATTTT.

The CDR3 spells CASSFGSGMNTEAFF. The CDR3 DNA sequence: TGTGCCAGCAGCTTCGGCTCGGGTATGAACACTGAAGCTTTCTTT. V is TRBV7-9 and J is TRBJ1-1, with D unresolved. CDR1 and CDR2 (germline): SEHNR, FQNEAQ (reference sequence). With 3 bases removed from V and 0 bases from J, the gap between germline ends came to 11 bases. The CDR3 runs to 15 residues.

CDR3 sequence: CASSPHGVGGSYEQYF. The CDR3 region has the DNA TGTGCCAGCAGCCCCCATGGGGTAGGGGGCTCCTACGAGCAGTACTTC. The J gene is TRBJ2-7, the V gene TRBV9; TRBD1 is a possible D gene (6 bases). V lost 4 bases to trimming and J lost 0 bases, with 17 bases between them. Germline V gives CDR1 SGDLS, CDR2 YYNGEE. The CDR3 length is 16 residues.

This clone has a handful of counts. The chain is built from TRBV5-4 and TRBJ1-2, with D uncertain. Trimming pared 4 bases from V and 8 bases from J, leaving 21 bases between. The CDR3 is 15 residues long. From germline, CDR1 is SGHNT and CDR2 YYREEE (reference sequence). The CDR3 region has the DNA TGTGCCAGCAGCCCCCCGGTAAACGAGGGCCGGGGCTACACCTTC. Translated: CASSPPVNEGRGYTF. Based on the CDR3 plus reference TRBV5-4 and TRBJ1-2, the full variable domain is ETGVTQSPTHLIKTRGQQVTLRCSSQSGHNTVSWYQQALGQGPQFIFQYYREEENGRGNFPPRFSGLQFPNYSSELNVNALELDDSALYLCASSPPVNEGRGYTFGSGTRLTVV.

DNA of the CDR3: TGCAGCGTTGAGGGAGGTGTAGGAGACGCTTTCTTT. The encoded protein is CSVEGGVGDAFF. The chain uses TRBV29-1 and TRBJ1-1; D ambiguous. The CDR3 length is 12 residues. Between the trimmed V and J ends, which lost 3 bases and 11 bases, there was a span of 16 bases. Looked up from germline, CDR1 is SQVTM and CDR2 is ANQGSEA.

The genes are TRBV2 and TRBJ1-2; 9 bases fit TRBD1. The CDR3 extends over 17 amino acids. The J segment lost 5 bases and the V segment lost 4 bases, leaving 14 bases of the junction unmatched. Germline V gene data show CDR1 as SNHLY and CDR2 as FYNNEI. The CDR3 spells CASSVGTGTPNAYGYTF. In DNA, the CDR3 is TGTGCCAGCAGTGTAGGGACAGGGACGCCAAACGCGTATGGCTACACCTTC.

This chain uses TRBV2 with TRBJ1-5; 7 bases map to TRBD1. V shed 8 bases, J shed 3 bases, and the junction held 10 bases outside the gene matches. Germline CDR1 SNHLY, CDR2 FYNNEI. This CDR3 spans 15 amino acids. This CDR3 is CASSRTGWDNQPQHF. The CDR3 DNA is TGTGCCAGCTCTCGGACAGGATGGGACAATCAGCCCCAGCATTTT.

The rearrangement uses TRBV3-1 (or the pseudogene TRBV3-2) and TRBJ2-1, with 14 nucleotides matching TRBD2. Germline trimming cut 5 bases from V and 6 bases from J; bases unmatched to any gene: 3. This CDR3 spans 15 amino acids. In germline, CDR1 is LGHDT, CDR2 YNNKEL (reference sequence). The CDR3 loop reads CASSMGLAGVNEQFF. Written as DNA, the CDR3 is TGTGCCAGCAGCATGGGACTAGCGGGAGTCAATGAGCAGTTCTTC.

The V and J genes are TRBV18 and TRBJ2-2, with a weak D call TRBD1 (5 bases). The CDR3 contains 15 residues. The germline CDR1 and CDR2 sequences are KGHSH and LQKENI. Trimming removed 3 bases from V and 2 bases from J, with 10 bases in between. CDR3 sequence: CASSPLTANTGELFF. The CDR3 coding sequence is TGTGCCAGCTCACCCCTGACAGCAAACACCGGGGAGCTGTTTTTT.

V usage is TRBV5-5 and J usage is TRBJ1-3, with D uncertain. The V end lost 5 bases, the J end lost 9 bases, and 12 bases lay between the germline ends. The germline gives CDR1 SGHKS, CDR2 YYEKEE (reference sequence). The CDR3 is 12 amino acids. DNA of the CDR3: TGTGCCAGCAGTTTCTATCGAAGCACCATATATTTT. Residues: CASSFYRSTIYF.

The V call is TRBV2, the J call TRBJ2-7, with D perhaps matching TRBD1 (5 bases). The CDR3 length is 16 residues. The germline V gene has CDR1 SNHLY and CDR2 FYNNEI. V was clipped by 4 bases and J by 2 bases, with 18 bases between them. The CDR3 is CASSAGRDTTTYEQYV. CDR3 coding DNA: TGTGCCAGCAGTGCTGGCAGGGATACAACAACCTACGAGCAGTACGTC.

Of note for this clone: Other nucleotide sequences from this sample produce the same CDR3. The chain carries TRBV5-1 and TRBJ1-5; TRBD1 aligns across 9 bases. Trimming at V came to 0 bases and at J to 4 bases, leaving 2 bases not matched to a gene. CDR1 is SGHRS, CDR2 YFSETQ, per germline. This CDR3 region has 15 residues. CDR3 DNA: TGCGCCAGCAGCTTGGATGGACAGGGGAATCAGCCCCAGCATTTT. Translation: CASSLDGQGNQPQHF.

The J gene is TRBJ2-2, the V gene TRBV27; 7 nucleotides agree with TRBD2. The CDR3 runs 16 residues. Germline CDR1 reads MNHEY; CDR2 reads SMNVEV (reference sequence). J gave up 7 bases and V 2 bases, and 10 bases lay outside the gene matches. The CDR3 here is CASSLQAGVSIGELFF. In nucleotides, the CDR3 is TGTGCCAGCAGTTTACAGGCGGGAGTGTCCATCGGGGAGCTGTTTTTT.

The DNA of the CDR3 is TGTGCCAGCATGAAGGAGGCTAGCGGGTACCAAGAGACCCAGTACTTC. It specifies CASMKEASGYQETQYF. This chain links TRBV2 with TRBJ2-5, with 8 bases that match TRBD2. With 7 bases clipped from V and 0 bases from J, the junction kept 10 bases outside the gene matches. Germline V lookup: CDR1 SNHLY, CDR2 FYNNEI. The CDR3 runs to 16 residues. The entire variable domain, with the rest obtained from reference TRBV2 and TRBJ2-5, is as follows: EPEVTQTPSHQVTQMGQEVILRCVPISNHLYFYWYRQILGQKVEFLVSFYNNEISEKSEIFDDQFSVERPDGSNFTLKIRSTKLEDSAMYFCASMKEASGYQETQYFGPGTRLLVL.

This clone was counted only a few times. The chain uses TRBV12-5 and TRBJ2-1; TRBD2 agrees at 8 bases. The CDR3 consists of 15 residues. Germline CDR1 reads LGHNT; CDR2 reads FRNRAP. V dropped 7 bases and J dropped 5; count of bases not matched to a gene: 10. The CDR3 reads CASVPGLAPHNEQFF. CDR3 coding DNA: TGTGCTAGTGTCCCTGGACTAGCCCCACACAATGAGCAGTTCTTC.

The V gene is TRBV5-1, the J gene TRBJ1-1, with 7 positions matching TRBD1. Germline CDR1 and CDR2: SGHRS and YFSETQ. The CDR3 is 12 residues long. Trimming cost V 3 bases and J 5 bases; bases outside gene matches: 1. This chain's CDR3 is CASSSGGTEAFF. CDR3 DNA: TGCGCCAGCAGCTCAGGGGGGACTGAAGCTTTCTTT. Combining the CDR3 with reference TRBV5-1 and TRBJ1-1 gives the whole variable domain KAGVTQTPRYLIKTRGQQVTLSCSPISGHRSVSWYQQTPGQGLQFLFEYFSETQRNKGNFPGRFSGRQFSNSRSEMNVSTLELGDSALYLCASSSGGTEAFFGQGTRLTVV.

The CDR3 DNA reads as TGTGCCATCAGCGGGGGACAGGACTATGGCTACACCTTC. This encodes CAISGGQDYGYTF. The rearrangement joins TRBV10-3 to TRBJ1-2, with TRBD1 identical over 8 bases. Germline V gene lookup returns CDR1 ENHRY and CDR2 SYGVKD. With 6 bases clipped from V and 3 bases from J, the junction kept 3 bases outside the gene matches. This CDR3 contains 13 residues.

V is TRBV19 and J is TRBJ1-1, with TRBD1 as a possible D gene (5 bases). Germline V lookup: CDR1 LNHDA, CDR2 SQIVND (reference sequence). The V end lost 3 bases, the J end lost 0 bases, and 11 bases lay between the germline ends. The CDR3 runs to 15 residues. The CDR3 sequence: CASSIRQGLNTEAFF. The CDR3 region has the DNA TGTGCCAGTAGTATCCGGCAGGGATTGAACACTGAAGCTTTCTTT.

This chain joins TRBV9 and TRBJ2-2; TRBD2 is a possible D gene (6 bases). CDR3 length: 16 amino acids. CDR1 SGDLS and CDR2 YYNGEE come from the germline V gene. Trimming pared 3 bases from V and 2 bases from J, leaving 14 bases between. CDR3 DNA sequence: TGTGCCAGCAGCGCCCCCGGGACTTATAACACCGGGGAGCTGTTTTTT. It encodes CASSAPGTYNTGELFF.

The V call is TRBV5-1, the J call TRBJ1-4, with 7 positions matching TRBD1. The length of the CDR3 is 14 residues. The junction had 4 bases not matched to a gene; V was cut back by 4 bases and J by 4 bases. CDR1 and CDR2 from the germline V gene are SGHRS and YFSETQ. The DNA for the CDR3 is TGCGCCAGCAGCCCGGGACAGCTTAATGAAAAACTGTTTTTT. This codes for CASSPGQLNEKLFF.